Listed here are 32 T cell receptor beta chains from one sample, sequenced in a study of blood T cell repertoires in COVID-19. Profiled with immunoSEQ multiplex PCR; TCRdb holds only in-frame clones, not every one. The table has fewer than 350,000 clones, 81% seen once. Material for sequencing was peripheral blood. These receptors were collected from a woman in her sixties or seventies with active or convalescent COVID-19.

This clone is a singleton in its sample. The gene calls are TRBV30 and TRBJ1-2; D may be TRBD1 (6 bases). From germline, CDR1 is GTSNPN and CDR2 SVGIG (reference sequence). This CDR3 contains 12 residues. V lost 0 bases and J 8 bases, leaving 10 bases between the germline ends. This chain's CDR3 is CAWSVHREGYTF. DNA of the CDR3: TGTGCCTGGAGTGTGCACAGGGAGGGCTACACCTTC.

V and J are TRBV6-2 or TRBV6-3 and TRBJ2-2; D might be TRBD2 (6 bases). In germline, CDR1 is MNHEY, CDR2 SVGEGT. Trimming took 0 bases from V and 5 from J, leaving 16 bases between them. CDR3 length equals 17 residues. The DNA of the CDR3 is TGTGCCAGCAGTTACTCGGAAGGGCTAGCGTGGACCGGGGAGCTGTTTTTT. Translation gives CASSYSEGLAWTGELFF.

The V call is TRBV4-3, the J call TRBJ1-1; 8 nucleotides line up with TRBD1. V lost 0 bases, J lost 3 bases, and 3 bases stayed unmatched. This CDR3 spans 15 amino acids. From germline, CDR1 is LGHNA and CDR2 YSLEER. The CDR3 DNA reads TGCGCCAGCAGCCAAGATCCACAGGGGGACACTGAAGCTTTCTTT. It translates to CASSQDPQGDTEAFF.

The V and J genes are TRBV7-3 and TRBJ2-3; 8 bases match TRBD2. Germline assignment: CDR1 SGHTA and CDR2 FQGTGA. V dropped 6 bases and J dropped 9; count of bases not matched to a gene: 5. This CDR3 region has 12 residues. As DNA, the CDR3 is TGTGCCAGCAGTCCACGGGGGGGCACGCAGTATTTT. It yields the protein CASSPRGGTQYF.

This clone turned up a few times. The chain joins TRBV9 to TRBJ2-1; D is unclear. The CDR3 is made up of 14 amino acids. V was trimmed by 0 bases and J by 7 bases, leaving 11 bases between them. Germline V gene data show CDR1 as SGDLS and CDR2 as YYNGEE. The CDR3 is CASSVGTRPNEQFF. CDR3 coding DNA: TGTGCCAGCAGCGTAGGAACGCGGCCAAATGAGCAGTTCTTC.

The chain carries TRBV7-9 and TRBJ2-7; the D is unclear. The CDR3 is made up of 12 amino acids. Germline V gene sequence: CDR1 SEHNR, CDR2 FQNEAQ (reference sequence). V was trimmed by 8 bases and J by 3 bases, leaving 11 bases between them. DNA of the CDR3: TGTGCCAGCGATCGTCTCGGCTACGAGCAGTACTTC. It yields the protein CASDRLGYEQYF.

The chain uses TRBV11-2 and TRBJ2-3, with a tentative D call TRBD1 (5 bases). The length of the CDR3 is 15 residues. Between the trimmed V and J ends, which lost 5 bases and 1 base, there was a span of 13 bases. Germline V gene lookup returns CDR1 SGHAT and CDR2 FQNNGV. The CDR3 coding sequence is TGTGCCAGCAGCCCCGTCGGCAGGGGCACAGATACGCAGTATTTT. This encodes CASSPVGRGTDTQYF.

V and J are TRBV10-3 and TRBJ1-4; 8 nucleotides match TRBD1. This CDR3 contains 16 residues. After removal of 6 bases from V and 7 bases from J, the junction contained 13 bases not matched to a gene. Germline V gene data show CDR1 as ENHRY and CDR2 as SYGVKD. The chain's CDR3 is CAISSPGQGAREKLFF. The CDR3, as DNA: TGTGCCATCAGCTCTCCAGGGCAGGGGGCGCGTGAAAAACTGTTTTTT.

The count of this clone is one. This rearrangement joins TRBV4-3 to TRBJ1-1, with D hard to call. Between the trimmed V and J ends, which lost 0 bases and 5 bases, there was a span of 10 bases. Looked up from germline, CDR1 is LGHNA and CDR2 is YSLEER. There are 14 residues in the CDR3. The CDR3 bases are TGCGCCAGCAGCCAAGATTACAGCTATACTGAAGCTTTCTTT. This gives the protein CASSQDYSYTEAFF.

The V and J genes are TRBV4-3 and TRBJ2-1, with 8 bases that match TRBD1. The CDR3 covers 17 residues. Trimming removed 4 bases from V and 3 bases from J; junction bases left unmatched: 11. Germline V lookup: CDR1 LGHNA, CDR2 YSLEER. The CDR3 here is CASSLNHAGTGYNEQFF. CDR3 nucleotide sequence: TGCGCCAGCAGCCTGAACCATGCCGGGACAGGCTACAATGAGCAGTTCTTC.

The chain carries TRBV4-2 and TRBJ2-1; 7 nucleotides align to TRBD2. The CDR3 has 15 amino acids. Trimming at V came to 5 bases and at J to 0 bases, leaving 4 bases not matched to a gene. Germline V lookup: CDR1 LGHNA, CDR2 YNFKEQ. CDR3 loop: CASSISGASYNEQFF. The CDR3 bases are TGTGCCAGCAGCATCAGCGGGGCCTCCTACAATGAGCAGTTCTTC.

For the CDR3, the DNA is TGTGCCAGCAGCCCTCGACAGGGGAACACTGAAGCTTTCTTT. Residues: CASSPRQGNTEAFF. The gene calls are TRBV7-9 and TRBJ1-1; TRBD1 matches 7 bases. V lost 5 bases to trimming and J lost 1 base; unmatched junction nucleotides: 4. In germline, CDR1 is SEHNR, CDR2 FQNEAQ (reference sequence). The CDR3 is 14 amino acids.

The V and J genes are TRBV10-3 and TRBJ1-1; D may be TRBD1 (6 bases). The CDR3 has 12 amino acids. Germline CDR1 and CDR2: ENHRY and SYGVKD. Trimming shortened V by 11 bases and J by 6 bases, and 16 bases separated the two germline ends. In DNA, the CDR3 is TGTGCCGCAACTACAGGGCGGGCTGAAGCTTTCTTT. This sequence encodes CAATTGRAEAFF.

V is TRBV24-1 and J is TRBJ2-3; no clear D gene. In germline, CDR1 is KGHDR, CDR2 SFDVKD. V was trimmed by 12 bases and J by 1 base, leaving 7 bases between them. The CDR3 runs 11 residues. Here the CDR3 DNA reads TGTGCCTCGAGGCGCACAGATACGCAGTATTTT. Translation: CASRRTDTQYF.

The chain uses TRBV19 and TRBJ2-7, with 8 bases lining up with TRBD1. The CDR3 spans 16 residues. Germline V gene sequence: CDR1 LNHDA, CDR2 SQIVND (reference sequence). Trimming removed 5 bases from V and 3 bases from J; junction bases left unmatched: 12. CDR3 sequence reads: CASSPSGRTGIYEQYF. The CDR3 DNA sequence: TGTGCCAGTAGTCCAAGCGGTCGGACAGGGATCTACGAGCAGTACTTC.

Turning to this clone: Other nucleotide sequences in the sample specify the same CDR3. The CDR3 bases are TGCGCCAGCAGCCGGGACACCCTCTACAATGAGCAGTTCTTC. Translating gives CASSRDTLYNEQFF. This chain uses TRBV10-1 with TRBJ2-1, with D possibly matching TRBD1 (6 bases). Deletions cut 6 bases from V and 3 bases from J, with 12 bases between. CDR3 size: 14 residues. Germline CDR1 reads WNHNN; CDR2 reads SYGVQD (reference sequence).

The sample holds one count of this clone. This chain joins TRBV9 and TRBJ2-2; tentative D call: TRBD2 (5 bases). This CDR3 contains 17 residues. Trimming took off 6 bases at V and 4 bases at J, with 22 bases between the two ends. Germline CDR1 reads SGDLS; CDR2 reads YYNGEE. The CDR3 DNA reads as TGTGCCAGCACCCTAACTGCCGGGGTCTGGGCCACCGGGGAGCTGTTTTTT. Encoded protein: CASTLTAGVWATGELFF. The full variable domain, with the rest looked up from reference TRBV9 and TRBJ2-2, is DSGVTQTPKHLITATGQRVTLRCSPRSGDLSVYWYQQSLDQGLQFLIQYYNGEERAKGNILERFSAQQFPDLHSELNLSSLELGDSALYFCASTLTAGVWATGELFFGEGSRLTVL.

CDR3 coding DNA: TGCGCCAGCAGCTTGGGGACAGGCCGCTACGAGCAGTACTTC. Its protein is CASSLGTGRYEQYF. V is TRBV5-1 and J is TRBJ2-7; 7 nucleotides agree with TRBD1. With V trimmed by 0 bases and J by 3 bases, 3 bases remained unmatched. CDR1 and CDR2 (germline): SGHRS, YFSETQ. The CDR3 sequence is 14 residues long.

This clone was observed a few times. V is TRBV29-1 and J is TRBJ1-1; possibly TRBD1 for D (6 bases). Trimming stripped 7 bases from V and 1 base from J, with 13 bases between. The CDR3 contains 13 residues. CDR1 is SQVTM and CDR2 is ANQGSEA in the germline V gene. In nucleotides, the CDR3 is TGCAGCGCCACTTTGACAGGGAACACTGAAGCTTTCTTT. This gives the protein CSATLTGNTEAFF.

The chain couples TRBV5-1 to TRBJ2-5; 11 bases align to TRBD2. The germline V gene encodes CDR1 SGHRS and CDR2 YFSETQ. This CDR3 has 15 amino acids. J gave up 1 base and V 2 bases, and 1 base lay outside the gene matches. CDR3 DNA: TGCGCCAGCAGCTTCGGGACTAGCGGCCAAGAGACCCAGTACTTC. Protein: CASSFGTSGQETQYF.

The chain is built from TRBV27 and TRBJ1-2; weak D call: TRBD1 (6 bases). Germline V CDR1 and CDR2: MNHEY, SMNVEV (reference sequence). This CDR3 spans 14 amino acids. Trimming removed 2 bases from V and 7 bases from J, with 14 bases in between. CDR3 sequence: CASSLTGGRGGYTF. DNA of the CDR3: TGTGCCAGCAGTTTAACGGGGGGCAGGGGTGGCTACACCTTC.

The chain couples TRBV7-6 to TRBJ1-5, with 7 nucleotides matching TRBD1. Germline V gene data show CDR1 as SGHVS and CDR2 as FNYEAQ. The CDR3 covers 14 residues. V lost 5 bases, J lost 5 bases, and 6 bases stayed unmatched. CDR3 in DNA: TGTGCCAGCAGCCCGGGACAGTACGATCAGCCCCAGCATTTT. This encodes CASSPGQYDQPQHF.

The V gene is TRBV30, the J gene TRBJ1-5, with 8 bases that match TRBD1. The CDR3 contains 13 residues. The germline V gene has CDR1 GTSNPN and CDR2 SVGIG (reference sequence). V shed 3 bases, J shed 7 bases, and the junction held 5 bases outside the gene matches. CDR3 protein: CAWRGGQAQPQHF. Here the CDR3 DNA reads TGTGCCTGGAGGGGGGGACAGGCGCAGCCCCAGCATTTT.

This chain connects TRBV5-4 to TRBJ2-5; TRBD2 matches 10 bases. The CDR3 totals 16 residues. Per germline, CDR1 SGHNT and CDR2 YYREEE (reference sequence). After removal of 4 bases from V and 2 bases from J, the junction contained 8 bases not matched to a gene. CDR3: CASSPQRGGLQETQYF. The CDR3 DNA is TGTGCCAGCAGCCCCCAGCGGGGGGGCCTACAAGAGACCCAGTACTTC.

J is TRBJ2-3 and V is TRBV11-3; 8 nucleotides match TRBD1. V shed 5 bases, J shed 3 bases, and the junction held 4 bases outside the gene matches. The V gene's germline CDR1 is SGHNT and CDR2 YENEEA. This CDR3 contains 14 residues. The CDR3 sequence: CASSIDRGTDTQYF. CDR3 nucleotides: TGTGCCAGCAGCATTGACAGGGGTACAGATACGCAGTATTTT.

V and J are TRBV18 and TRBJ1-5, with D unresolved. V lost 1 base and J 1 base, leaving 5 bases between the germline ends. The CDR3 runs 14 residues. Per the germline V gene, CDR1 is KGHSH and CDR2 is LQKENI. The CDR3, as DNA: TGTGCCAGCTCACCACTAGTAAGCAATCAGCCCCAGCATTTT. The encoded protein is CASSPLVSNQPQHF.

V usage is TRBV5-1 and J usage is TRBJ1-3; no clear D. CDR1 is SGHRS and CDR2 is YFSETQ in the germline V gene. The length of the CDR3 is 15 residues. V lost 4 bases, J lost 0 bases, and 11 bases lay in between. The CDR3 protein is CASSPRESSGNTIYF. The CDR3 region has the DNA TGCGCCAGCAGCCCCCGAGAGAGCTCTGGAAACACCATATATTTT.

In its sample, this clone was seen once. This sequence joins TRBV28 and TRBJ2-1; TRBD2 is a possible D gene (7 bases). V was clipped by 3 bases and J by 0 bases, with 18 bases between them. This CDR3 is built from 18 residues. Germline-derived CDR1 and CDR2 are MDHEN and SYDVKM. CDR3 DNA: TGTGCCAGCAGTTTGGGGGCGGGGGCCCTTATCTCCTACAATGAGCAGTTCTTC. Residues: CASSLGAGALISYNEQFF.

This sequence joins TRBV5-6 and TRBJ1-1; 8 nucleotides line up with TRBD1. V lost 4 bases to trimming and J lost 4 bases; unmatched junction nucleotides: 6. This CDR3 region has 14 residues. From germline, CDR1 is SGHDT and CDR2 YYEEEE. CDR3 amino acids: CASSLTGTGTEAFF. The CDR3 DNA sequence: TGTGCCAGCAGCCTAACAGGGACAGGCACTGAAGCTTTCTTT.

V is TRBV10-3 and J is TRBJ1-6; D perhaps matches TRBD1 (5 bases). V shed 0 bases and J shed 6 bases, with 12 bases lying between them. CDR1 is ENHRY and CDR2 is SYGVKD in the germline V gene. This CDR3 is built from 16 residues. The CDR3, as DNA: TGTGCCATCAGTGAGTCCGTCCCGGGGGTTAATTCACCCCTCCACTTT. Translating gives CAISESVPGVNSPLHF.

For the CDR3, the DNA is TGTGCCACCAGCAGAGATGTAAGTGCAGGGCTTTACACTGAAGCTTTCTTT. Translated: CATSRDVSAGLYTEAFF. The chain carries TRBV15 and TRBJ1-1; tentatively, D is TRBD1 (5 bases). V lost 0 bases, J lost 3 bases, and 17 bases lay in between. Germline lookup yields CDR1 LNHNV and CDR2 YYDKDF (reference sequence). The CDR3 is made up of 17 amino acids.

DNA for the CDR3: TGTGCCAGCAGACCCTCTTGGGGCGGGAACGAGCAGTACTTC. It translates to CASRPSWGGNEQYF. The chain employs TRBV6-5 and TRBJ2-7; D may be TRBD2 (6 bases). The CDR3 covers 14 residues. V lost 6 bases to trimming and J lost 5 bases, with 17 bases between them. Looked up from germline, CDR1 is MNHEY and CDR2 is SVGAGI.